These 27 T cell receptor beta chains came from one sample sequenced in a study of post-analysis software for immune sequencing data. General study results and limits: Five TRBV segments were significantly more frequent in patients than in controls. TRBV5-6, TRBV5-1 and TRBV20-1 were among these segments.

The antigens for these receptors are not known. TCR beta cDNA libraries had unique molecular identifiers. TCRdb passed the PCR reads through MiXCR, listing each CDR3 protein once. The table includes 750,000 to 900,000 distinct CDR3 sequences, roughly 50% detected once. Input material: blood. The receptors here all came from a girl aged 10 to 17 with multiple sclerosis.

This clonotype was observed a few times. V is TRBV10-3 and J is TRBJ2-7; D not certain. The germline gives CDR1 ENHRY, CDR2 SYGVKD. Deletions cut 10 bases from V and 3 bases from J, with 10 bases between. The CDR3 length is 11 residues. As DNA, the CDR3 is TGTGCCACCGTACAGAGCTACGAGCAGTACTTC. It specifies CATVQSYEQYF.

V usage is TRBV5-6 and J usage is TRBJ2-3; D is possibly TRBD2 (6 bases). This CDR3 comprises 17 residues. In germline, CDR1 is SGHDT, CDR2 YYEEEE. V shed 3 bases and J shed 0 bases, with 17 bases lying between them. The CDR3 DNA is TGTGCCAGCAGCTCCCCGACTAGTCCCGCAAGCACAGATACGCAGTATTTT. It yields the protein CASSSPTSPASTDTQYF.

The chain combines TRBV4-2 with TRBJ2-7; 13 bases agree with TRBD2. Trimming removed 1 base from V and 2 bases from J; junction bases left unmatched: 2. The length of the CDR3 is 16 residues. Per the germline V gene, CDR1 is LGHNA and CDR2 is YNFKEQ. This CDR3 reads CASSQVGLAGAYEQYF. For the CDR3, the DNA is TGTGCCAGCAGCCAAGTCGGACTAGCGGGGGCCTACGAGCAGTACTTC.

The rearrangement links TRBV28 to TRBJ2-5; 8 nucleotides agree with TRBD2. The CDR3 totals 18 residues. V lost 5 bases and J lost 4; bases outside the gene matches: 18. Looked up from germline, CDR1 is MDHEN and CDR2 is SYDVKM. The CDR3 DNA reads as TGTGCCAGCAGTCCCCCGGGGCTAGCGGGCCCACAGCGAGAGACCCAGTACTTC. Translating gives CASSPPGLAGPQRETQYF. Variable domain in full (rest from reference TRBV28 and TRBJ2-5): DVKVTQSSRYLVKRTGEKVFLECVQDMDHENMFWYRQDPGLGLRLIYFSYDVKMKEKGDIPEGYSVSREKKERFSLILESASTNQTSMYLCASSPPGLAGPQRETQYFGPGTRLLVL.

The V gene is TRBV5-1, the J gene TRBJ2-4; D gene uncertain. The better agreement between TRBJ2-7 and the DNA end casts doubt on the J call. The CDR3 consists of 15 residues. The germline gives CDR1 SGHRS, CDR2 YFSETQ. This CDR3 reads CASSFDLAPTYEQYF. In DNA, the CDR3 is TGCGCCAGCAGCTTTGATTTGGCACCCACCTACGAGCAGTACTTC.

This clonotype was counted only a few times. The V and J genes are TRBV6-5 and TRBJ1-1; D might be TRBD1 (5 bases). The V gene's germline CDR1 is MNHEY and CDR2 SVGAGI. Trimming pared 8 bases from V and 1 base from J, leaving 14 bases between. CDR3 length: 14 residues. Here the CDR3 DNA reads TGTGCCAGCGCAACTCCGGGGCGGAACACTGAAGCTTTCTTT. Translated, it gives CASATPGRNTEAFF.

This clonotype has only a few counts. The chain is built from TRBV4-2 and TRBJ2-1, with a possible D match to TRBD2 (5 bases). The CDR3 is 14 residues long. V was clipped by 0 bases and J by 8 bases, with 11 bases between them. Germline CDR1 reads LGHNA; CDR2 reads YNFKEQ. CDR3 nucleotide sequence: TGTGCCAGCAGCCAAGATAATGAGGGATATGAGCAGTTCTTC. This encodes CASSQDNEGYEQFF.

The chain joins TRBV4-3 to TRBJ2-1, with 11 bases that match TRBD2. The V segment lost 3 bases and the J segment 8 bases; nucleotides outside the gene matches: 9. This CDR3 has 16 residues. Germline CDR1 LGHNA, CDR2 YSLEER. As DNA, the CDR3 is TGCGCCAGCAGCCACAGACTAGCGGGGAGAGGCGATGAGCAGTTCTTC. Translating it yields CASSHRLAGRGDEQFF.

This clonotype was counted a single time. V usage is TRBV5-1 and J usage is TRBJ2-1; 7 bases are a match to TRBD1. The CDR3 is 15 amino acids. Germline V lookup: CDR1 SGHRS, CDR2 YFSETQ. Trimming took 2 bases from V and 2 from J; bases not matched to a gene: 4. The CDR3 bases are TGCGCCAGCAGCTTCGGGACAGACACCTACAATGAGCAGTTCTTC. Translating gives CASSFGTDTYNEQFF.

This clonotype has only a few counts. V usage is TRBV6-5 and J usage is TRBJ2-1; possibly TRBD2 for D (6 bases). The length of the CDR3 is 14 residues. Trimming removed 7 bases at V and 3 bases at J, with 13 bases between. Germline CDR1 MNHEY, CDR2 SVGAGI. The CDR3 protein is CASNPGGLYNEQFF. CDR3 DNA sequence: TGTGCCAGCAACCCCGGAGGGCTCTACAATGAGCAGTTCTTC.

This chain uses TRBV20-1 with TRBJ2-1; possible D gene TRBD2, 5 bases. Germline V gene sequence: CDR1 DFQATT, CDR2 SNEGSKA (reference sequence). CDR3 size: 15 residues. The ends were cut back, 0 bases at V and 5 bases at J, with 14 bases in the middle. In DNA, the CDR3 is TGCAGTGCTAGAGAACGAGTGAGGGATGACAATGAGCAGTTCTTC. Translated, it gives CSARERVRDDNEQFF.

V usage is TRBV5-6 and J usage is TRBJ2-7, with 12 bases lining up with TRBD2. This CDR3 is built from 15 residues. Germline trimming cut 5 bases from V and 3 bases from J; bases unmatched to any gene: 6. The V gene's germline CDR1 is SGHDT and CDR2 YYEEEE. The DNA for the CDR3 is TGTGCCAGCAGGCTCCTAGCGGGAGGGAACTACGAGCAGTACTTC. Translated: CASRLLAGGNYEQYF.

CDR3 bases: TGTGCCACCGATAGCGGGACAGGGTACTACAATGAGCAGTACTTC. Translating gives CATDSGTGYYNEQYF. The V gene is TRBV24-1, the J gene TRBJ2-5; D is perhaps TRBD1 (9 bases). The CDR3 contains 15 residues. The germline V and J ends were trimmed by 9 bases and 11 bases, with 27 bases remaining between them. Germline-derived CDR1 and CDR2 are KGHDR and SFDVKD.

This clonotype was counted once. The chain carries TRBV20-1 and TRBJ2-3; 13 bases agree with TRBD2. Germline loops: CDR1 DFQATT, CDR2 SNEGSKA (reference sequence). The CDR3 is made up of 20 amino acids. The V and J ends lost 0 bases and 2 bases, in that order; junction bases with no gene match: 14. DNA of the CDR3: TGCAGTGCTAGAGATCCAGGGGGTGAGGGACTAGCGGGGATCACAGATACGCAGTATTTT. This codes for CSARDPGGEGLAGITDTQYF.

Concerning this clonotype itself: One end of the junction fails to match germline, which may point to a read error. The chain links TRBV12-3 or TRBV12-4 to TRBJ2-7; D not resolved. The CDR3 has 14 residues. CDR3: CVSSFYGRHYEQYF. CDR3 bases: TGTGTCAGCAGTTTTTACGGCAGGCACTACGAGCAGTACTTC.

This clonotype showed up just a few times. The gene calls are TRBV29-1 and TRBJ2-3, with 8 bases matching TRBD2. The CDR3 spans 14 residues. Trimming took 6 bases from V and 4 from J; bases not matched to a gene: 9. Germline V gene data show CDR1 as SQVTM and CDR2 as ANQGSEA. The CDR3 region has the DNA TGCAGCGTCCAAACGAGCGGGAGCTCAGATACGCAGTATTTT. It translates to CSVQTSGSSDTQYF.

This clonotype appeared a few times. The V and J genes are TRBV6-6 and TRBJ1-2, with D unresolved. The ends were cut back, 5 bases at V and 4 bases at J, with 14 bases in the middle. CDR1 and CDR2 from the germline V gene are MNHNY and SVGAGI (reference sequence). The CDR3 is 14 amino acids. The CDR3 region is CASSIRESPYGYTF. CDR3 bases: TGTGCCAGCAGTATAAGGGAATCCCCCTATGGCTACACCTTC.

The rearrangement joins TRBV6-5 to TRBJ2-1; possibly TRBD1 for D (5 bases). V was clipped by 7 bases and J by 8 bases, with 15 bases between them. The CDR3 totals 13 residues. CDR1 MNHEY and CDR2 SVGAGI come from the germline V gene. The CDR3: CASTADNPHEQFF. CDR3 coding DNA: TGTGCCAGCACCGCGGACAACCCCCATGAGCAGTTCTTC.

J is TRBJ2-2 and V is TRBV28; D ambiguous. This CDR3 has 13 residues. Germline lookup yields CDR1 MDHEN and CDR2 SYDVKM. The ends were cut back, 6 bases at V and 2 bases at J, with 7 bases in the middle. This CDR3 reads CASRISNTGELFF. The CDR3 DNA sequence: TGTGCCAGCAGGATCAGTAACACCGGGGAGCTGTTTTTT.

The J gene is TRBJ2-1, the V gene TRBV27; 10 bases align to TRBD2. This CDR3 comprises 19 residues. Germline V gene sequence: CDR1 MNHEY, CDR2 SMNVEV (reference sequence). V dropped 1 base and J dropped 1; count of bases not matched to a gene: 10. The CDR3 DNA follows: TGTGCCAGCAGTTTATATTACGTAGCGGGAGGCCCGTCCTACAATGAGCAGTTCTTC. Protein: CASSLYYVAGGPSYNEQFF.

The table lists this clonotype with many counts. This rearrangement joins TRBV4-2 to TRBJ2-7; TRBD2 agrees at 8 bases. V dropped 0 bases and J dropped 4; count of bases not matched to a gene: 5. Germline V gene sequence: CDR1 LGHNA, CDR2 YNFKEQ. This CDR3 region has 15 residues. CDR3 in amino acids: CASSQEDSGSYEQYF. CDR3 in DNA: TGTGCCAGCAGCCAAGAAGACAGCGGGAGTTACGAGCAGTACTTC.

The rearrangement uses TRBV20-1 and TRBJ2-1; TRBD2 matches at 11 bases. The end of the DNA aligns better with TRBJ2-7, so the J call may be wrong. The CDR3 loop spans 16 amino acids. Germline assignment: CDR1 DFQATT and CDR2 SNEGSKA (reference sequence). The DNA of the CDR3 is TGCAGTGCGGTGCTAGCGGGAGGCCGTTCCTACAATGAGCAGTACTTC. Translation gives CSAVLAGGRSYNEQYF.

The CDR3 bases are TGCGCCAGCAGTACAAGATGGTGGGCGTATGGCTACACCTTC. Translated: CASSTRWWAYGYTF. The chain joins TRBV4-1 to TRBJ1-2; D unclear. This CDR3 is built from 14 residues. Trimming took 6 bases from V and 5 from J, leaving 16 bases between them. Germline CDR1 MGHRA, CDR2 YSYEKL.

V and J are TRBV29-1 and TRBJ2-1; TRBD2 agrees at 11 bases. This CDR3 is 16 amino acids long. Per germline, CDR1 SQVTM and CDR2 ANQGSEA. With 3 bases clipped from V and 3 bases from J, the junction kept 7 bases outside the gene matches. The CDR3 protein is CSVDGRGLADYNEQFF. As DNA, the CDR3 is TGCAGCGTTGATGGCCGGGGACTAGCGGACTACAATGAGCAGTTCTTC.

This clonotype was counted between two and nine times. The J gene is TRBJ2-1, the V gene TRBV20-1; 11 bases map to TRBD2. CDR3 size: 15 residues. CDR1 is DFQATT and CDR2 is SNEGSKA in the germline V gene (reference sequence). The trim removed 5 bases at V and 5 bases at J, leaving 8 bases unmatched. The CDR3 sequence is CSAGASGRIHNEQFF. In DNA, the CDR3 is TGCAGTGCTGGGGCTAGCGGGAGGATTCACAATGAGCAGTTCTTC.

V gene TRBV7-9 combines with J gene TRBJ2-5; D is possibly TRBD2 (5 bases). Germline V lookup: CDR1 SEHNR, CDR2 FQNEAQ (reference sequence). The V gene lost 5 bases and the J gene lost 5 bases, with 18 bases spanning the gap. The CDR3 spans 15 residues. This chain's CDR3 is CASSLPDIRGETQYF. The CDR3 DNA follows: TGTGCCAGCAGCCTCCCTGACATTCGCGGGGAGACCCAGTACTTC.

The chain recombines TRBV5-1 with TRBJ1-1; D is uncertain. This CDR3 region has 14 residues. Germline CDR1 SGHRS, CDR2 YFSETQ. The V and J ends lost 0 bases and 0 bases respectively, with 6 bases between them. CDR3 residues: CASSLGSLNTEAFF. In DNA, the CDR3 is TGCGCCAGCAGCTTGGGCAGCCTGAACACTGAAGCTTTCTTT.